This TCR beta chain was sequenced during a study of blood T cell repertoires in COVID-19. Study background: The study drew acute and convalescent COVID-19 samples from the United States, Italy and Spain. In each case, the material was cDNA or gDNA derived from T cells, B-cell-depleted T cells, or PBMCs.

In the original analysis: Reference gene primer amplification gave nucleated cell count estimates. The data were produced by immunoSEQ multiplex PCR, yet TCRdb's version contains in-frame clones alone and is incomplete. For V, J and clone size, that table is used; D and trimming come from the DNA. The sample lists 150,000 or so clones, 84% occurring once. The sample taken for sequencing was peripheral blood. The origin of this receptor is a woman of 80 years or more with acute or convalescent COVID-19.

This CDR3 reads CASSRQGASTEAFF. The CDR3, as DNA: TGTGCCAGCAGTAGACAGGGGGCGTCCACTGAAGCTTTCTTT. The V and J genes are TRBV7-9 and TRBJ1-1; 10 bases are a match to TRBD1. With 6 bases clipped from V and 4 bases from J, the junction kept 5 bases outside the gene matches. The CDR3 is 14 residues long. Germline CDR1 SEHNR, CDR2 FQNEAQ (reference sequence).